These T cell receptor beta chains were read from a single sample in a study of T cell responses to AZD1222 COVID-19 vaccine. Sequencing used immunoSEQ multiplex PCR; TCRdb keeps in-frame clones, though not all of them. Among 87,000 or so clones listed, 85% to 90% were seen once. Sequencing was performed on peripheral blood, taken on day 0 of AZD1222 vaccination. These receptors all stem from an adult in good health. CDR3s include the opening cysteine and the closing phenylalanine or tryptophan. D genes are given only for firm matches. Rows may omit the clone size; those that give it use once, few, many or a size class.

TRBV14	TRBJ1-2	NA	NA	CASSPSTYGYTF	TGTGCCAGCAGCCCGAGCACTTATGGCTACACCTTC
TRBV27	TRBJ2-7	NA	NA	CASSFRGTYEQYF	TGTGCCAGCAGTTTCAGGGGAACCTACGAGCAGTACTTC
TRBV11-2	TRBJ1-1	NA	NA	CASSLEFGRKNTEAFF	TGTGCCAGCAGCTTAGAGTTCGGACGGAAGAACACTGAAGCTTTCTTT
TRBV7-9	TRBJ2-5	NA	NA	CASSLDGGSVTQYF	TGTGCCAGCAGCTTAGACGGGGGTAGCGTTACCCAGTACTTC
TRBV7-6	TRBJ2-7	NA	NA	CASSSGPNYEQYF	TGTGCCAGCAGCTCAGGACCCAACTACGAGCAGTACTTC
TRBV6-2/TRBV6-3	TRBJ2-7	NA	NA	CASSNGIEQYF	TGTGCCAGCAGTAACGGCATCGAGCAGTACTTC
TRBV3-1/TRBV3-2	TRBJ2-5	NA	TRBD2	CASSQDEYLAGRETQYF	TGTGCCAGCAGCCAAGATGAGTACCTAGCGGGGAGGGAGACCCAGTACTTC
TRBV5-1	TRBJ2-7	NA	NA	CASNMADYEQYF	TGCGCCAGCAACATGGCAGACTACGAGCAGTACTTC
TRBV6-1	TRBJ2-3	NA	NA	CASSEGGSDTQYF	TGTGCCAGCAGTGAAGGGGGCTCAGATACGCAGTATTTT
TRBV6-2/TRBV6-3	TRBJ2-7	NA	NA	CASSYSTHSVDYEQYF	TGTGCCAGCAGTTACTCGACTCACTCCGTGGACTACGAGCAGTACTTC
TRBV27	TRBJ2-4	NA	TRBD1	CASSRGRGRIQYF	TGTGCCAGCAGTCGGGGCAGGGGGCGCATTCAGTACTTC
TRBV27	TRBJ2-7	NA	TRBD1	CASSAQGAYEQYF	TGTGCCAGCAGTGCGCAGGGGGCCTACGAGCAGTACTTC
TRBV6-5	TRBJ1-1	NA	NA	CASSYIGLNTEAFF	TGTGCCAGCAGTTACATTGGGCTGAACACTGAAGCTTTCTTT
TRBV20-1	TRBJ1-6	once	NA	CSASLMIGGSPLHF	TGCAGTGCTAGTCTCATGATCGGCGGTTCACCCCTCCACTTT
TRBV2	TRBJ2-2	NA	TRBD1	CASSGQGALTGELFF	TGTGCCAGCAGTGGACAGGGGGCGCTCACCGGGGAGCTGTTTTTT
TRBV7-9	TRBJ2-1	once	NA	CASSARSSNEQFF	TGTGCCAGCAGCGCTAGATCAAGCAATGAGCAGTTCTTC
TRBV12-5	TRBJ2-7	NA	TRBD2	CASGSGVHEQYF	TGTGCTAGTGGTAGCGGGGTCCACGAGCAGTACTTC
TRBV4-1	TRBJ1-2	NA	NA	CASSRTSLGGYTF	TGCGCCAGCAGCCGGACATCCTTGGGTGGCTACACCTTC
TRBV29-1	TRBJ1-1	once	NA	CSTWTDEAFF	TGCAGCACCTGGACAGATGAAGCTTTCTTT
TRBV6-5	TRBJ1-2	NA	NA	CASSYPAGGIYGYTF	TGTGCCAGCAGTTACCCGGCGGGGGGGATCTATGGCTACACCTTC
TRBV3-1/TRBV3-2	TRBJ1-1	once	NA	CASSQLREQAFF	TGTGCCAGCAGCCAACTAAGGGAACAAGCTTTCTTT
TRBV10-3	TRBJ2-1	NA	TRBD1	CATRTGSNEQFF	TGTGCCACCCGGACAGGGAGCAATGAGCAGTTCTTC
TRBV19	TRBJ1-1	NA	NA	CASSMHQGPEAFF	TGTGCCAGTAGTATGCACCAGGGCCCTGAAGCTTTCTTT
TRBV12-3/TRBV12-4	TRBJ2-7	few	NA	CASSRGTRYEQYF	TGTGCCAGCAGTCGAGGGACGAGATACGAGCAGTACTTC
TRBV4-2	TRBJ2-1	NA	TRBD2	CASSLLPSGGPTYNEQFF	TGTGCCAGCAGCCTTTTGCCTAGCGGGGGGCCAACCTACAATGAGCAGTTCTTC
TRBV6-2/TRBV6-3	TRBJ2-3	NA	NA	CASSYPAVTDTQYF	TGTGCCAGCAGTTACCCCGCCGTCACAGATACGCAGTATTTT
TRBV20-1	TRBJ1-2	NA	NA	CSASGENYGYTF	TGCAGTGCTAGTGGGGAGAACTATGGCTACACCTTC
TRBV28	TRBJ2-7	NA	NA	CASSLAGPVDEQYF	TGTGCCAGCAGTTTAGCAGGGCCCGTGGACGAGCAGTACTTC
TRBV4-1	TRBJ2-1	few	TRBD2	CASSLSGGYNEQFF	TGCGCCAGCAGCCTCTCGGGGGGCTACAATGAGCAGTTCTTC
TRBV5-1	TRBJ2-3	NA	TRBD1	CASSPQGAGTDTQYF	TGCGCCAGCAGCCCACAGGGGGCGGGGACAGATACGCAGTATTTT
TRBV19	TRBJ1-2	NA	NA	CASSIAVNYGYTF	TGTGCCAGTAGTATAGCCGTCAACTATGGCTACACCTTC
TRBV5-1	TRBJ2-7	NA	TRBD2	CASSLASGYEQYF	TGCGCCAGCAGCTTGGCTAGCGGTTACGAGCAGTACTTC
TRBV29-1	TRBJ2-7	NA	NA	CSVANGEQYF	TGCAGCGTTGCGAATGGGGAGCAGTACTTC
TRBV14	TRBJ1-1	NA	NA	CASSQDSLYGEAFF	TGTGCCAGCAGCCAGGACAGCTTATATGGTGAAGCTTTCTTT
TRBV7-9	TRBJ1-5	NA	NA	CASSLSGQSYSNQPQHF	TGTGCCAGCAGCTTAAGTGGACAGTCATATAGCAATCAGCCCCAGCATTTT
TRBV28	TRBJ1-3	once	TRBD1	CASSSDRLSSGNTIYF	TGTGCCAGCAGTTCGGACAGGTTAAGCTCTGGAAACACCATATATTTT
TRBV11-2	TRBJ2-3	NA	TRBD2	CASSLGWTSGAEGGQYF	TGTGCCAGCAGCTTAGGGTGGACTAGCGGAGCCGAGGGCGGGCAGTATTTT
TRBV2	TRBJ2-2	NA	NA	CASSVRGGEAGELFF	TGTGCCAGCAGTGTTCGGGGAGGAGAGGCCGGGGAGCTGTTTTTT
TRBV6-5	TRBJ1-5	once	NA	CASIPDGNQPQHF	TGTGCCAGCATTCCGGACGGCAATCAGCCCCAGCATTTT
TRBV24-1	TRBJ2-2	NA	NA	CATSEEGTGYEGGELFF	TGTGCCACCAGTGAGGAAGGAACAGGGTACGAGGGCGGGGAGCTGTTTTTT
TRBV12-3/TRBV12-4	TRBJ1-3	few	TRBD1	CASRIGGVNTIYF	TGTGCCAGCAGAATAGGGGGCGTCAACACCATATATTTT
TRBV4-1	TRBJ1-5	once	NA	CASSQRPGAGQPQHF	TGCGCCAGCAGCCAACGACCAGGGGCCGGTCAGCCCCAGCATTTT
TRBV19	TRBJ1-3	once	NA	CASSIDLTVGNTIYF	TGTGCCAGTAGTATAGATCTGACGGTTGGAAACACCATATATTTT
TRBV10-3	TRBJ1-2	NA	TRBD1	CAITPDREAGYTF	TGTGCCATCACCCCGGACAGGGAAGCTGGCTACACCTTC
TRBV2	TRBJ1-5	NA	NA	CASGRFSYQPQHF	TGTGCCTCGGGCAGGTTCTCTTATCAGCCCCAGCATTTT
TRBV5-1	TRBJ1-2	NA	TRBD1	CASSVSDRGHGYTF	TGCGCCAGCAGCGTATCGGACAGGGGGCATGGCTACACCTTC
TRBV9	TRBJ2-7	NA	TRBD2	CASSVGTSGTYEQYF	TGTGCCAGCAGCGTCGGGACTAGCGGAACCTACGAGCAGTACTTC
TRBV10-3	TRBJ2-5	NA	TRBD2	CAITSGGDRQPQYF	TGTGCCATCACTAGCGGGGGGGACCGGCAGCCCCAGTACTTC
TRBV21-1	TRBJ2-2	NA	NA	CASSKARMCGGGRVTGELFF	TGTGCCAGCAGCAAAGCGCGTATGTGTGGAGGGGGCCGGGTCACCGGGGAGCTGTTTTTT
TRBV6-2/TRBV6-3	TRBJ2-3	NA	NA	CASSSRETDTQYF	TGTGCCAGCAGTTCGAGGGAGACAGATACGCAGTATTTT
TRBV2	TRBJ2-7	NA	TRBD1	CASTGTVGTDEQYF	TGTGCCAGCACAGGGACAGTTGGTACCGACGAGCAGTACTTC
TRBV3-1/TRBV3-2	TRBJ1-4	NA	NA	CASSQGGRNEKLFF	TGTGCCAGCAGCCAAGGGGGCAGGAACGAAAAACTGTTTTTT
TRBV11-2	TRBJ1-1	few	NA	CASSHGGRSTEAFF	TGTGCCAGCAGCCACGGGGGCAGGAGCACTGAAGCTTTCTTT
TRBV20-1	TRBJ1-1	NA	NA	CSASPGIGDTEAFF	TGCAGTGCTAGTCCGGGCATTGGGGACACTGAAGCTTTCTTT
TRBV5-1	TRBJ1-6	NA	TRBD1	CASRHQGGQSPLHF	TGCGCCAGCAGACATCAGGGGGGGCAATCACCCCTCCACTTT
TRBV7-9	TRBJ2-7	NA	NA	CASSLSGTTNEQYF	TGTGCCAGCAGCTTGTCCGGGACCACCAACGAGCAGTACTTC
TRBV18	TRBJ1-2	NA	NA	CASSPENYGYTF	TGTGCCAGCTCACCGGAGAACTATGGCTACACCTTC
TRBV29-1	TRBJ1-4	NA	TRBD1	CSVGAGTGRSYNEKLFF	TGCAGCGTTGGCGCCGGGACAGGGCGTTCTTATAATGAAAAACTGTTTTTT
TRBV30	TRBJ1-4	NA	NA	CAWSVRLGEKLFF	TGTGCCTGGAGTGTCCGACTGGGGGAAAAACTGTTTTTT
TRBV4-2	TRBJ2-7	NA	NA	CASSQDAQNRYEQYF	TGTGCCAGCAGCCAAGATGCCCAGAATCGGTATGAGCAGTACTTC